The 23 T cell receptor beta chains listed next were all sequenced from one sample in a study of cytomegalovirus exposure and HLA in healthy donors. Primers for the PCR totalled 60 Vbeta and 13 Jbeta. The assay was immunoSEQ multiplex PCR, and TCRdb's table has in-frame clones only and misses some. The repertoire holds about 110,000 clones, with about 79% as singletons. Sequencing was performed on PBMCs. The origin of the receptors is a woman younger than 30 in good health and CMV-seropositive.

CDR3 sequence (DNA): TGCGCCAGCAGCCACCCAAAGGAGGGAGGCCATCAGCCCCAGCATTTT. As protein: CASSHPKEGGHQPQHF. The chain carries TRBV4-1 and TRBJ1-5; the D is unclear. Trimming left V 3 bases short and J 5 bases short, with 17 bases between. Germline CDR1 is MGHRA and CDR2 is YSYEKL. This CDR3 region has 16 residues.

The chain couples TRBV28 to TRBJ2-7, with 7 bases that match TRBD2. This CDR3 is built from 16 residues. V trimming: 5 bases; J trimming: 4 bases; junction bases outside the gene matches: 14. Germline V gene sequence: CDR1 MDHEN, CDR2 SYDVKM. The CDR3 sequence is CASSDAASGPDYEQYF. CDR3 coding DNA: TGTGCCAGCAGTGATGCTGCTAGCGGCCCCGATTACGAGCAGTACTTC.

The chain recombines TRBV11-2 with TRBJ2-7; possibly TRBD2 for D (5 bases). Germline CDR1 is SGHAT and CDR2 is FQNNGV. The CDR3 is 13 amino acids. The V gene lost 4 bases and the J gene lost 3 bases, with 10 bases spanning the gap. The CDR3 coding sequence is TGTGCCAGCAGCTCCCGGGGAAACTACGAGCAGTACTTC. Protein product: CASSSRGNYEQYF.

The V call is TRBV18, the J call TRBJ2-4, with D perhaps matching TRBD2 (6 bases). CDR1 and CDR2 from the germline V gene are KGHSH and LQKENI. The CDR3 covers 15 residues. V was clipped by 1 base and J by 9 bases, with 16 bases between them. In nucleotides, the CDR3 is TGTGCCAGCTCACCACGGGGGGACCCCCTGGGCATTCAGTACTTC. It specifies CASSPRGDPLGIQYF.

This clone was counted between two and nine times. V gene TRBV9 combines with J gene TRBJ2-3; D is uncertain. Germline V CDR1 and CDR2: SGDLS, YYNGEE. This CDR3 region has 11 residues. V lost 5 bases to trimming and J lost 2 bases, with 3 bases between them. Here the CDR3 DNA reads TGTGCCAGCAGTTACACAGATACGCAGTATTTT. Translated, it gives CASSYTDTQYF.

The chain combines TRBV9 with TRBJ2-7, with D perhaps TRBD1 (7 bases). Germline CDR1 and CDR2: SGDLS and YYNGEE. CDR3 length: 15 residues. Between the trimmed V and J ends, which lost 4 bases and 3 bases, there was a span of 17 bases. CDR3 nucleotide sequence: TGTGCCAGCAGCCCCCGTCAGGGGGGCTTCTACGAGCAGTACTTC. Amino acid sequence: CASSPRQGGFYEQYF.

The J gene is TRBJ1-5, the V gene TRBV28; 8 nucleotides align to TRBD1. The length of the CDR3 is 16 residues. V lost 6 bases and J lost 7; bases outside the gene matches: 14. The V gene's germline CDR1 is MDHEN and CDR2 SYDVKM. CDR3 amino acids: CASRPDRVLRGQPQHF. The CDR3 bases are TGTGCCAGCAGGCCGGACAGGGTCCTACGAGGCCAGCCCCAGCATTTT. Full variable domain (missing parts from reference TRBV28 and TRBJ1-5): DVKVTQSSRYLVKRTGEKVFLECVQDMDHENMFWYRQDPGLGLRLIYFSYDVKMKEKGDIPEGYSVSREKKERFSLILESASTNQTSMYLCASRPDRVLRGQPQHFGDGTRLSIL.

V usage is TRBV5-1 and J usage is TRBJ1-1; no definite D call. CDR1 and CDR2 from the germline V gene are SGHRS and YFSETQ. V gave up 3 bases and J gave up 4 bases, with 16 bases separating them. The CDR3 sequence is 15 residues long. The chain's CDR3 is CASSSRRGEGTEAFF. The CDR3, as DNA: TGCGCCAGCAGCTCCCGGCGCGGGGAGGGCACTGAAGCTTTCTTT. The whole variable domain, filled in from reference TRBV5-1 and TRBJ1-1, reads KAGVTQTPRYLIKTRGQQVTLSCSPISGHRSVSWYQQTPGQGLQFLFEYFSETQRNKGNFPGRFSGRQFSNSRSEMNVSTLELGDSALYLCASSSRRGEGTEAFFGQGTRLTVV.

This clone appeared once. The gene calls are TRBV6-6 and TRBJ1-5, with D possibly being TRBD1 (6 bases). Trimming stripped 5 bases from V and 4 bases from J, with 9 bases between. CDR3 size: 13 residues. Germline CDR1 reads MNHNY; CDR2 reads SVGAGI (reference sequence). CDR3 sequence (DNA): TGTGCCAGCAGTCCAGGGGTTAATCAGCCCCAGCATTTT. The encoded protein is CASSPGVNQPQHF.

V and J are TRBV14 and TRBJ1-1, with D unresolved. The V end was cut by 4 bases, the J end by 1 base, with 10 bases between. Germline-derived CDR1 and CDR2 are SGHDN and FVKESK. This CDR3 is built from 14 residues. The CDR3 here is CASSLRAGNTEAFF. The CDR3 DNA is TGTGCCAGCAGCCTCCGCGCCGGGAACACTGAAGCTTTCTTT.

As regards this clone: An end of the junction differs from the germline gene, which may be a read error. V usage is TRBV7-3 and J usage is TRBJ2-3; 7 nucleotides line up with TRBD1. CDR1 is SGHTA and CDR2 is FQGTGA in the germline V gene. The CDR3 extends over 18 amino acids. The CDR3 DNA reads TGTGCCATCAGCTTAACCCCTAGACAGGGTTCGAGCACAGATACGCAGTATTTT. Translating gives CAISLTPRQGSSTDTQYF.

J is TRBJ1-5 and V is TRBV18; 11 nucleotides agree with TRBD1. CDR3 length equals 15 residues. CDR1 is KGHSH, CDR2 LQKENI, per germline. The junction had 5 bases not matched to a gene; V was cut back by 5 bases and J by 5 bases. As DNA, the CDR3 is TGTGCCAGCTCAATGAAGGGACAGGGGGATCAGCCCCAGCATTTT. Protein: CASSMKGQGDQPQHF.

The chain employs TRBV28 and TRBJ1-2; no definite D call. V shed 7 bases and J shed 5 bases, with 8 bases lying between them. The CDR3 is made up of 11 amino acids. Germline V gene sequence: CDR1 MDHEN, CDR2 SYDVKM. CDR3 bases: TGTGCCAGCAATGTCGAGTATGGCTACACCTTC. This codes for CASNVEYGYTF.

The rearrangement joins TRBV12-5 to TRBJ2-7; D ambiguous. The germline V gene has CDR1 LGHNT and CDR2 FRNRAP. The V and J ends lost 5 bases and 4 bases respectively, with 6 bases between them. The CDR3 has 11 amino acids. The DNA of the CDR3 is TGTGCTAGTGGTAGCGTGTACGAGCAGTACTTC. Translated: CASGSVYEQYF. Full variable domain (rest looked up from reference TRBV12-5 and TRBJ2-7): DARVTQTPRHKVTEMGQEVTMRCQPILGHNTVFWYRQTMMQGLELLAYFRNRAPLDDSGMPKDRFSAEMPDATLATLKIQPSEPRDSAVYFCASGSVYEQYFGPGTRLTVT.

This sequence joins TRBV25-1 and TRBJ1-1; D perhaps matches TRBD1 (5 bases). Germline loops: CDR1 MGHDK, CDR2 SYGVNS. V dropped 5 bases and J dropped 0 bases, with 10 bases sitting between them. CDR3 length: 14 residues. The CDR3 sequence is CASSFDSMNTEAFF. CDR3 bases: TGTGCCAGCAGTTTTGACAGCATGAACACTGAAGCTTTCTTT. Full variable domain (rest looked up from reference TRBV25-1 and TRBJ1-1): EADIYQTPRYLVIGTGKKITLECSQTMGHDKMYWYQQDPGMELHLIHYSYGVNSTEKGDLSSESTVSRIRTEHFPLTLESARPSHTSQYLCASSFDSMNTEAFFGQGTRLTVV.

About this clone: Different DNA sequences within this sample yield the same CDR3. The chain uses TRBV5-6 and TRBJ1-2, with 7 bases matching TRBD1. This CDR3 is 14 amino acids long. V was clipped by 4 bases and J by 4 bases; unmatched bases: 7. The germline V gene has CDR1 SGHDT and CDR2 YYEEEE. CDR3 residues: CASSEGQHLYGYTF. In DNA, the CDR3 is TGTGCCAGCAGCGAGGGACAGCACCTCTATGGCTACACCTTC.

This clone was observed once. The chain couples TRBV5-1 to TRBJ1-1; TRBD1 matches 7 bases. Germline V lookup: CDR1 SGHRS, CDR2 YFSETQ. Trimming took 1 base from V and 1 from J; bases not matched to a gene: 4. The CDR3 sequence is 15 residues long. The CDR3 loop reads CASSLIGTENTEAFF. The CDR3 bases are TGCGCCAGCAGCTTGATAGGGACAGAGAACACTGAAGCTTTCTTT.

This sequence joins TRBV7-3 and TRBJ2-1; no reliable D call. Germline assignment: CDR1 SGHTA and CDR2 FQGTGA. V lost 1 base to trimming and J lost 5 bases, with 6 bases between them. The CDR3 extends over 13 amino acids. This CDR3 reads CASSLSVNNEQFF. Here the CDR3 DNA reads TGTGCCAGCAGCTTAAGCGTCAACAATGAGCAGTTCTTC.

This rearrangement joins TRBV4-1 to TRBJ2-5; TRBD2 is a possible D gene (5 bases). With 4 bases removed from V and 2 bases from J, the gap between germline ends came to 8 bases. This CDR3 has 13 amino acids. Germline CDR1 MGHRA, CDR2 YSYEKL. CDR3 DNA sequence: TGCGCCAGCAGCCCCGGGATTCAAGAGACCCAGTACTTC. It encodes CASSPGIQETQYF.

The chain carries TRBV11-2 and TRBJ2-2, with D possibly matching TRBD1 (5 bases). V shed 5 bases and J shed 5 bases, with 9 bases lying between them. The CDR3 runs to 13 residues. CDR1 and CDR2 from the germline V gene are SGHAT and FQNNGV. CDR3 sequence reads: CASSPTETGELFF. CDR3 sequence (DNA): TGTGCCAGCAGCCCGACAGAGACCGGGGAGCTGTTTTTT.

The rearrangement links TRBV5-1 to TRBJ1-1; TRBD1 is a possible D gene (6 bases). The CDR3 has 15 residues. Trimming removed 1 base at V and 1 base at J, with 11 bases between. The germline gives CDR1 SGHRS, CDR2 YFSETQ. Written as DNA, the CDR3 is TGCGCCAGCAGCTTGAGCGGGGGCGCGAACACTGAAGCTTTCTTT. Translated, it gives CASSLSGGANTEAFF.

CDR3 sequence reads: CASSLPDRQSYEQYF. CDR3 sequence (DNA): TGTGCCAGCAGTCTCCCGGACAGACAATCGTACGAGCAGTACTTC. This chain connects TRBV5-4 to TRBJ2-7; tentatively, D is TRBD1 (6 bases). Germline V gene sequence: CDR1 SGHNT, CDR2 YYREEE (reference sequence). This CDR3 is built from 15 residues. Trimming pared 5 bases from V and 4 bases from J, leaving 19 bases between.

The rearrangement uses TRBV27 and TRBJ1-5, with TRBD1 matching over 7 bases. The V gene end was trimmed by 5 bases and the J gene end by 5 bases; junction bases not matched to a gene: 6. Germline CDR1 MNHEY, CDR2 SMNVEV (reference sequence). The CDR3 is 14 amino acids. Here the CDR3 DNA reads TGTGCCAGCAGTGCCGACAGGGAAGATCAGCCCCAGCATTTT. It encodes CASSADREDQPQHF.